Shown below are 18 T cell receptor beta chains from a single sample sequenced in a study of control samples from healthy donors and cancer patients (TCRdb year 2020). Library generation was performed with the immunoSEQ multiplex PCR assay. TCRdb stores this immuneACCESS table with in-frame sequences only. Part of the clones is absent; in the studies checked, under half of the shortfall reflects unresolved V genes, and no reason is known for the rest. For this sample the table gives about 220,000 clones, of which around 94% were detected only once. Of the sample, 1.5% falls within the top ten clones. Sequencing was carried out using blood. The receptors derive from a man aged 50 or older in good health.

The CDR3 spells CASSLNYEQYF. In DNA, the CDR3 is TGTGCCAGCAGTTTAAACTACGAGCAGTACTTC. The chain employs TRBV6-6 and TRBJ2-7; D not resolved. Germline CDR1 MNHNY, CDR2 SVGAGI (reference sequence). CDR3 length: 11 residues. V shed 4 bases and J shed 3 bases, with 4 bases lying between them.

This chain connects TRBV30 to TRBJ2-3; possibly TRBD2 for D (6 bases). V lost 2 bases and J lost 7, with 16 bases in between. Germline CDR1 GTSNPN, CDR2 SVGIG (reference sequence). The CDR3 covers 14 residues. CDR3 sequence: CAWSLAGNRYTQYF. The CDR3 coding sequence is TGTGCCTGGAGTTTGGCGGGAAACCGGTATACGCAGTATTTT.

The chain couples TRBV5-1 to TRBJ2-5; perhaps TRBD1 as D (6 bases). V was trimmed by 5 bases and J by 0 bases, leaving 17 bases between them. The CDR3 totals 16 residues. Looked up from germline, CDR1 is SGHRS and CDR2 is YFSETQ. DNA for the CDR3: TGCGCCAGCAGAGCACAGGGACGACTGTACCAAGAGACCCAGTACTTC. Translated: CASRAQGRLYQETQYF. Drawing the rest from reference TRBV5-1 and TRBJ2-5, the complete variable domain is KAGVTQTPRYLIKTRGQQVTLSCSPISGHRSVSWYQQTPGQGLQFLFEYFSETQRNKGNFPGRFSGRQFSNSRSEMNVSTLELGDSALYLCASRAQGRLYQETQYFGPGTRLLVL.

V gene TRBV19 combines with J gene TRBJ1-1; possible D gene TRBD1, 5 bases. CDR1 and CDR2 (germline): LNHDA, SQIVND (reference sequence). V was shortened by 0 bases and J by 1 base, with 9 bases between the two germline ends. CDR3 length: 15 residues. The CDR3 DNA reads as TGTGCCAGTAGTATAGAGGGGCCGTGGAACACTGAAGCTTTCTTT. Its protein is CASSIEGPWNTEAFF.

The CDR3 loop is CASSLETGTVNSPLHF. The CDR3 nucleotides are TGCGCCAGCAGCTTAGAAACCGGGACAGTTAATTCACCCCTCCACTTT. The rearrangement joins TRBV5-1 to TRBJ1-6, with 7 bases lining up with TRBD1. Per germline, CDR1 SGHRS and CDR2 YFSETQ. V was clipped by 2 bases and J by 6 bases; unmatched bases: 8. The CDR3 spans 16 residues.

This sequence joins TRBV30 and TRBJ2-1; a possible D gene is TRBD2 (6 bases). From germline, CDR1 is GTSNPN and CDR2 SVGIG (reference sequence). This CDR3 contains 15 residues. V was cut by 2 bases and J by 4 bases, with 15 bases left in between. The CDR3 DNA reads as TGTGCCTGGAGTACGGGCGGGGCCTATTACAATGAGCAGTTCTTC. As protein: CAWSTGGAYYNEQFF.

The chain joins TRBV6-4 to TRBJ2-1; 12 bases fit TRBD2. Trimming took 3 bases from V and 9 from J; bases not matched to a gene: 12. Germline values: CDR1 MRHNA, CDR2 SNTAGT. This CDR3 spans 17 amino acids. CDR3 DNA sequence: TGTGCCAGCAGTGATTCCCTAGCGGGGGGGCCCCCGGGTGAGCAGTTCTTC. Translation: CASSDSLAGGPPGEQFF.

This clone has only one observation. The V and J genes are TRBV5-8 and TRBJ2-1, with D maybe TRBD2 (6 bases). With 4 bases removed from V and 9 bases from J, the gap between germline ends came to 17 bases. This CDR3 contains 14 residues. Germline V gene lookup returns CDR1 SGHTS and CDR2 YDEGEE. The CDR3 region has the DNA TGTGCCAGCAGCATCGCCCGGGGGTTCACTGAGCAGTTCTTC. It yields the protein CASSIARGFTEQFF.

This chain links TRBV2 with TRBJ1-2; 9 nucleotides match TRBD1. The V gene end was trimmed by 6 bases and the J gene end by 8 bases; junction bases not matched to a gene: 7. Germline loops: CDR1 SNHLY, CDR2 FYNNEI. This CDR3 has 13 residues. The CDR3 loop reads CASSQQGAGGYTF. CDR3 bases: TGTGCCAGCAGCCAACAGGGGGCAGGAGGCTACACCTTC.

The table lists this clone with a count of one. The V gene is TRBV7-9, the J gene TRBJ1-1; D remains unclear. The V gene's germline CDR1 is SEHNR and CDR2 FQNEAQ (reference sequence). V was pared by 1 base and J by 1 base, with 4 bases between. This CDR3 contains 13 residues. As DNA, the CDR3 is TGTGCCAGCAGCTTAGAAAGGAACACTGAAGCTTTCTTT. Protein: CASSLERNTEAFF.

This clone was counted a single time. The chain joins TRBV6-4 to TRBJ2-7; D is ambiguous. Germline CDR1 reads MRHNA; CDR2 reads SNTAGT. The ends were cut back, 4 bases at V and 6 bases at J, with 13 bases in the middle. The CDR3 spans 13 residues. The CDR3 here is CASSVHSLTEQYF. Here the CDR3 DNA reads TGTGCCAGCAGTGTGCACAGTCTCACCGAGCAGTACTTC.

This sequence joins TRBV25-1 and TRBJ2-7, with 9 bases matching TRBD1. Germline V gene lookup returns CDR1 MGHDK and CDR2 SYGVNS. The CDR3 totals 16 residues. Trimming at V came to 3 bases and at J to 0 bases, leaving 6 bases not matched to a gene. CDR3 nucleotides: TGTGCCAGCAGTGATCAACCGGGACAGGGCTCCTACGAGCAGTACTTC. Translating it yields CASSDQPGQGSYEQYF.

The rearrangement links TRBV9 to TRBJ1-3; D remains ambiguous. CDR1 and CDR2 from the germline V gene are SGDLS and YYNGEE. There are 16 residues in the CDR3. With 0 bases removed from V and 3 bases from J, the gap between germline ends came to 13 bases. The CDR3 sequence: CASSVDVGSNGNTIYF. The CDR3 DNA follows: TGTGCCAGCAGCGTAGACGTTGGGTCAAATGGAAACACCATATATTTT.

A single count supports this clone. In the same sample, other DNA sequences code for this CDR3. V usage is TRBV5-1 and J usage is TRBJ1-4; D remains ambiguous. CDR3 length: 16 residues. Germline CDR1 reads SGHRS; CDR2 reads YFSETQ. The V gene lost 0 bases and the J gene lost 0 bases, with 9 bases spanning the gap. CDR3: CASSLERSATNEKLFF. CDR3 bases: TGCGCCAGCAGCTTGGAGAGGTCCGCAACTAATGAAAAACTGTTTTTT.

The J gene is TRBJ1-1, the V gene TRBV3-1 (or the pseudogene TRBV3-2); 9 bases align to TRBD1. V lost 3 bases and J lost 0; bases outside the gene matches: 5. The CDR3 is 16 amino acids. Germline CDR1 is LGHDT and CDR2 is YNNKEL (reference sequence). The CDR3 region is CASSQRRDRVNTEAFF. CDR3 coding DNA: TGTGCCAGCAGCCAGCGCCGGGACAGGGTGAACACTGAAGCTTTCTTT.

V and J are TRBV7-8 and TRBJ2-2; TRBD1 is a possible D gene (8 bases). V was shortened by 7 bases and J by 7 bases, with 16 bases between the two germline ends. This CDR3 region has 14 residues. CDR1 is SGHVS and CDR2 is FQNEAQ in the germline V gene. The CDR3 reads CASKKQGGYGELFF. DNA of the CDR3: TGTGCCAGCAAAAAACAGGGGGGGTACGGGGAGCTGTTTTTT.

The rearrangement links TRBV28 to TRBJ2-2; 8 bases align to TRBD1. The ends lost 5 bases at V and 4 bases at J; junction bases unmatched: 3. Per the germline V gene, CDR1 is MDHEN and CDR2 is SYDVKM. The CDR3 totals 14 residues. The CDR3 nucleotides read TGTGCCAGCAGTCTAACAGGGGGCACCGGGGAGCTGTTTTTT. Its protein is CASSLTGGTGELFF.

In its sample, this clone was seen once. DNA for the CDR3: TGTGCCAGCAGCGCGCTTCCAGCGGGGGGTTGGAGCATTCAGTACTTC. It encodes CASSALPAGGWSIQYF. J is TRBJ2-4 and V is TRBV5-5; 9 bases align to TRBD2. In germline, CDR1 is SGHKS, CDR2 YYEKEE (reference sequence). CDR3 length: 16 residues. After removal of 4 bases from V and 9 bases from J, the junction contained 14 bases not matched to a gene.